The T cell receptor beta chain described here comes from a study of radiation and T cells in renal cell carcinoma. The CDR3 is 16 residues long. CDR1 is MNHEY, CDR2 SVGAGI, per germline. The V end was cut by 0 bases, the J end by 7 bases, with 15 bases between. Time point noted: baseline pretreatment blood. Described treatment: 15 Gy SBRT to primary tumor, nephrectomy 4 weeks later. Data came from immunoSEQ multiplex PCR; TCRdb stores just in-frame clones and leaves some out. The sample includes roughly 130,000 clones, approximately 91% of them seen just once. The chain uses TRBV6-5 and TRBJ1-4; TRBD1 might be the D (6 bases). The sequence was collected from a woman in her forties or fifties with renal cell carcinoma. The sample here was blood, taken from a patient whose treatment included radiotherapy and nephrectomy. This chain's CDR3 is CASSYSGGSRGEKLFF. The CDR3 DNA is TGTGCCAGCAGTTACTCCGGGGGCAGTCGAGGTGAAAAACTGTTTTTT.